This is a list of T cell receptor beta chains from one sample in a study of radiation and T cells in renal cell carcinoma. Only in-frame clones appear in the TCRdb table, and some are missing; sequencing was by immunoSEQ multiplex PCR. The sample contains 15,000 to 20,000 clones, around 55% of which appear only once. The material was tumor tissue, obtained from a patient whose treatment included radiotherapy and nephrectomy. Receptors originate from a man in his fifties or sixties with renal cell carcinoma. Each CDR3 is given with its conserved first and last residue. D genes are given only for firm matches. Not all rows give a size; the values are once, few, many and, for expanded clones, a class.

CDR3,DNA,D,V,size,J
CASREIAGHEQFF,TGTGCCAGCAGAGAAATAGCGGGGCATGAGCAGTTCTTC,TRBD2,TRBV7-9,.,TRBJ2-1
CASSVGLADPSTDTQYF,TGCGCCAGCAGCGTGGGACTAGCGGATCCTAGCACAGATACGCAGTATTTT,TRBD2,TRBV5-1,.,TRBJ2-3
CAISRETYEQYF,TGTGCCATCAGCCGGGAAACCTACGAGCAGTACTTC,.,TRBV10-3,.,TRBJ2-7
CAWSAAAGTGIVATNEKLFF,TGTGCCTGGAGTGCTGCCGCCGGGACAGGGATTGTTGCAACTAATGAAAAACTGTTTTTT,TRBD1,TRBV30,.,TRBJ1-4
CASKDPAGGPEFF,TGTGCCAGCAAAGACCCAGCGGGAGGGCCGGAGTTCTTC,TRBD2,TRBV6-6,.,TRBJ2-1
CASTPRGLITDTQYF,TGTGCCAGTACTCCTAGGGGGCTGATCACAGATACGCAGTATTTT,TRBD1,TRBV19,.,TRBJ2-3
CASSQLDRAQEQYF,TGTGCCAGCAGCCAATTGGACAGGGCACAGGAGCAGTACTTC,TRBD1,TRBV14,.,TRBJ2-7
CASSLGPRWEKLFF,TGTGCCAGCAGCTTAGGACCACGGTGGGAAAAACTGTTTTTT,.,TRBV11-2,.,TRBJ1-4
CATYRGTEAFF,TGTGCCACATACAGGGGCACTGAAGCTTTCTTT,TRBD1,TRBV6-5,few,TRBJ1-1
CASSASGVAGDYEQYF,TGTGCCAGCAGTGCCTCGGGAGTAGCGGGAGACTACGAGCAGTACTTC,TRBD2,TRBV2,.,TRBJ2-7
CASSPGTSGRGYTDTQYF,TGTGCCAGCAGCCCCGGGACTAGCGGGAGGGGCTACACAGATACGCAGTATTTT,TRBD2,TRBV5-4,.,TRBJ2-3
CASKGSLVDTEAFF,TGTGCCAGTAAAGGATCCTTGGTGGACACTGAAGCTTTCTTT,.,TRBV19,.,TRBJ1-1
CASRAGGPRVSTDTQYF,TGCGCCAGCAGGGCGGGAGGGCCAAGGGTCAGCACAGATACGCAGTATTTT,TRBD2,TRBV5-1,.,TRBJ2-3
CASSKVFGGRSGYTF,TGTGCCAGCAGCAAAGTTTTCGGGGGAAGGAGCGGCTACACCTTC,.,TRBV21-1,.,TRBJ1-2
CSVAAGGDYEQYF,TGCAGCGTTGCTGCGGGAGGGGACTACGAGCAGTACTTC,TRBD2,TRBV29-1,.,TRBJ2-7
CASRGTGPAHGYTF,TGTGCCAGCAGGGGGACAGGGCCCGCACATGGCTACACCTTC,TRBD1,TRBV27,.,TRBJ1-2
CASSPNGDRAYDEQYF,TGCGCCAGCAGCCCTAACGGGGACAGGGCGTATGACGAGCAGTACTTC,TRBD1,TRBV4-3,few,TRBJ2-7
CASSWRQNYGYTF,TGCGCCAGCAGCTGGAGGCAGAACTATGGCTACACCTTC,.,TRBV5-1,.,TRBJ1-2
CASSYSTGLADHNEQFF,TGCGCCAGCAGTTATTCTACGGGACTAGCTGACCACAATGAGCAGTTCTTC,TRBD2,TRBV5-1,.,TRBJ2-1
CASSYRQGTEAFF,TGTGCCAGCAGTTACCGGCAGGGGACTGAAGCTTTCTTT,.,TRBV6-6,.,TRBJ1-1
CASSTSDSYLSGANVLTF,TGTGCCAGTAGTACCAGTGACAGCTACCTCTCTGGGGCCAACGTCCTGACTTTC,.,TRBV19,.,TRBJ2-6
CSVVLGQGASETQYF,TGCAGCGTTGTTCTAGGGCAGGGGGCTTCGGAGACCCAGTACTTC,TRBD1,TRBV29-1,.,TRBJ2-5
CASKVYSGNTIYF,TGTGCCAGTAAGGTATACTCTGGAAACACCATATATTTT,.,TRBV19,few,TRBJ1-3
CASSKGGPGPGELFF,TGTGCCAGCAGCAAAGGGGGCCCCGGCCCCGGGGAGCTGTTTTTT,TRBD1,TRBV7-9,.,TRBJ2-2
CASSLSSGSWEQFF,TGTGCCAGCAGTTTATCCAGCGGGAGTTGGGAGCAGTTCTTC,TRBD2,TRBV28,medium-sized,TRBJ2-1
CASSWYERRGNTEAFF,TGTGCCAGCAGTTGGTATGAGAGGCGCGGGAACACTGAAGCTTTCTTT,.,TRBV7-2,.,TRBJ1-1
CASSSPVGATYGYTF,TGTGCCAGCAGCTCCCCAGTTGGGGCCACCTATGGCTACACCTTC,.,TRBV7-9,.,TRBJ1-2
CASSLKGGNQPQHF,TGTGCCAGCAGTTTAAAAGGGGGCAATCAGCCCCAGCATTTT,.,TRBV27,.,TRBJ1-5
CASSVLEPGEKETQYF,TGTGCCAGCAGCGTGTTGGAGCCAGGGGAGAAGGAGACCCAGTACTTC,.,TRBV11-1,many,TRBJ2-5
CASSVLAGGPTDTQYF,TGTGCCAGCAGCGTACTAGCGGGGGGGCCCACAGATACGCAGTATTTT,TRBD2,TRBV9,.,TRBJ2-3
CASSLADGQPKKSSYNSPLHF,TGCGCCAGCAGCCTAGCAGACGGACAGCCAAAAAAGAGCTCCTATAATTCACCCCTCCACTTT,.,TRBV4-1,.,TRBJ1-6
CASSAEGGPTDTQYF,TGTGCCAGCAGCGCCGAAGGGGGTCCCACAGATACGCAGTATTTT,.,TRBV9,once,TRBJ2-3
CAWSDLSSGYNEQFF,TGTGCCTGGAGTGACCTATCTTCGGGGTACAATGAGCAGTTCTTC,.,TRBV30,.,TRBJ2-1
CSVARGAGNEQFF,TGCAGCGTGGCCCGTGGAGCCGGCAATGAGCAGTTCTTC,.,TRBV29-1,.,TRBJ2-1
CASSTYRARTGHEQYF,TGTGCCAGCAGTACGTATCGGGCCAGGACCGGCCACGAGCAGTACTTC,.,TRBV7-2,many,TRBJ2-7
CASCWGQALGYGYTF,TGTGCCAGCTGCTGGGGACAGGCCTTGGGCTATGGCTACACCTTC,TRBD1,TRBV6-4,.,TRBJ1-2